The next 13 T cell receptor beta chains were all read from a single sample in a study of T cell changes during pregnancy in multiple sclerosis. The table came from immunoSEQ multiplex PCR; TCRdb's copy has only in-frame clones and leaves some out. The repertoire consists of 50,000 to 60,000 clones, with 75% to 90% occurring once and the leading ten covering about 0.4%. The source was CD4+ T cells from peripheral blood mononuclear cells, collected in the third trimester of pregnancy. The receptors shown here come from a female donor with multiple sclerosis, enrolled in a pregnancy study.

The V call is TRBV10-3, the J call TRBJ1-1; D is unclear. The CDR3 is 13 amino acids. Trimming stripped 2 bases from V and 1 base from J, with 5 bases between. Germline V gene sequence: CDR1 ENHRY, CDR2 SYGVKD. CDR3 nucleotides: TGTGCCATCAGTGAGGGGAGGAACACTGAAGCTTTCTTT. Protein: CAISEGRNTEAFF.

This sequence joins TRBV7-7 and TRBJ2-7, with TRBD2 matching over 9 bases. Germline V gene sequence: CDR1 SSHAT, CDR2 FNYEAQ (reference sequence). The CDR3 is made up of 15 amino acids. The trim removed 5 bases at V and 1 base at J, leaving 6 bases unmatched. CDR3 region: CASSPVAGESYEQYF. The CDR3 bases are TGTGCCAGCAGCCCTGTAGCGGGAGAATCCTACGAGCAGTACTTC.

The chain combines TRBV18 with TRBJ2-7, with 9 bases fitting TRBD1. Per germline, CDR1 KGHSH and CDR2 LQKENI. The trim removed 3 bases at V and 5 bases at J, leaving 8 bases unmatched. CDR3 length: 15 residues. The CDR3 DNA follows: TGTGCCAGCTCACCCCCCGGGACAGGGTACGACGAGCAGTACTTC. This sequence encodes CASSPPGTGYDEQYF.

The count of this clone is one. The chain is built from TRBV14 and TRBJ2-3, with TRBD2 matching over 11 bases. V lost 4 bases to trimming and J lost 4 bases; unmatched junction nucleotides: 4. Germline V lookup: CDR1 SGHDN, CDR2 FVKESK. The length of the CDR3 is 15 residues. The CDR3 spells CASSPSGRYADTQYF. DNA for the CDR3: TGTGCCAGCAGCCCTAGCGGGAGGTACGCAGATACGCAGTATTTT.

The chain uses TRBV5-6 and TRBJ2-5, with 9 bases identical to TRBD2. This CDR3 is 13 amino acids long. V lost 4 bases, J lost 4 bases, and 2 bases stayed unmatched. CDR1 is SGHDT and CDR2 is YYEEEE in the germline V gene. CDR3 DNA: TGTGCCAGCAGCCCGACTAGCGGAGAGACCCAGTACTTC. Translated: CASSPTSGETQYF. Complete variable domain (other parts from reference TRBV5-6 and TRBJ2-5): DAGVTQSPTHLIKTRGQQVTLRCSPKSGHDTVSWYQQALGQGPQFIFQYYEEEERQRGNFPDRFSGHQFPNYSSELNVNALLLGDSALYLCASSPTSGETQYFGPGTRLLVL.

The gene calls are TRBV18 and TRBJ2-2; 8 positions agree with TRBD2. The V gene end was trimmed by 1 base and the J gene end by 2 bases; junction bases not matched to a gene: 3. Germline V gene sequence: CDR1 KGHSH, CDR2 LQKENI. The CDR3 is made up of 16 amino acids. Here the CDR3 reads CASSPRSGTNTGELFF. The CDR3 nucleotides are TGTGCCAGCTCACCACGTAGCGGGACAAACACCGGGGAGCTGTTTTTT.

This sequence joins TRBV18 and TRBJ2-5; 9 bases are shared with TRBD1. Germline CDR1 is KGHSH and CDR2 is LQKENI. V shed 6 bases and J 4 bases; nucleotides not matched to a gene: 9. The CDR3 is made up of 15 amino acids. CDR3 bases: TGTGCCAGCTCTCCCTTGGACAGGGGAGGAGAGACCCAGTACTTC. Protein product: CASSPLDRGGETQYF.

The CDR3 protein is CASSVATALEAYEQYF. The CDR3 DNA follows: TGTGCCAGTAGTGTCGCGACGGCCCTTGAGGCCTACGAGCAGTACTTC. The chain employs TRBV19 and TRBJ2-7; D unresolved. The CDR3 sequence is 16 residues long. Germline V lookup: CDR1 LNHDA, CDR2 SQIVND (reference sequence). V gave up 5 bases and J gave up 2 bases, with 19 bases separating them.

V gene TRBV18 combines with J gene TRBJ1-2, with TRBD1 matching 11 bases. V shed 5 bases and J 6 bases; nucleotides not matched to a gene: 8. CDR1 is KGHSH and CDR2 is LQKENI in the germline V gene. The length of the CDR3 is 15 residues. As DNA, the CDR3 is TGTGCCAGCTCATTGCGGACAGGGGGCGAGAATGGCTACACCTTC. Translated, it gives CASSLRTGGENGYTF.

This chain joins TRBV7-9 and TRBJ2-7; 9 bases align to TRBD1. The V gene's germline CDR1 is SEHNR and CDR2 FQNEAQ (reference sequence). The CDR3 contains 16 residues. After removal of 4 bases from V and 7 bases from J, the junction contained 14 bases not matched to a gene. CDR3 in amino acids: CASSWKSGQGGQEQYF. The CDR3, as DNA: TGTGCCAGCAGCTGGAAATCGGGACAGGGCGGTCAGGAGCAGTACTTC.

The chain joins TRBV19 to TRBJ1-5; D is undetermined. The germline CDR1 and CDR2 sequences are LNHDA and SQIVND (reference sequence). Trimming took off 6 bases at V and 0 bases at J, with 9 bases between the two ends. The CDR3 sequence is 14 residues long. This CDR3 is CASRSGVSNQPQHF. In DNA, the CDR3 is TGTGCCAGTAGATCTGGAGTTAGCAATCAGCCCCAGCATTTT.

The chain uses TRBV7-2 and TRBJ1-1, with 10 bases aligning to TRBD1. Germline V gene sequence: CDR1 SGHTA, CDR2 FQGNSA. This CDR3 spans 16 amino acids. V trimming: 5 bases; J trimming: 5 bases; junction bases outside the gene matches: 11. CDR3 loop: CASSPGTGALSTEAFF. The CDR3, as DNA: TGTGCCAGCAGCCCCGGGACAGGGGCGTTATCGACTGAAGCTTTCTTT.

The chain joins TRBV6-5 to TRBJ1-5; the match to TRBD1 covers 9 bases. Trimming at V came to 6 bases and at J to 6 bases, leaving 3 bases not matched to a gene. The CDR3 covers 13 residues. Per germline, CDR1 MNHEY and CDR2 SVGAGI. CDR3 residues: CASSYRGPQPQHF. The CDR3 nucleotides read TGTGCCAGCAGCTACAGGGGGCCTCAGCCCCAGCATTTT.